This T cell receptor (beta chain) was observed in a study of T cells in Graves' hyperthyroidism and ophthalmopathy. PBMCs were sourced from approximately 9 ml fresh peripheral blood. V was cut by 4 bases and J by 7 bases, with 17 bases left in between. The CDR3 length is 16 residues. What was amplified from RNA transcripts were TCR beta CDR3 regions. First-round RT-PCR of the TCR CDR3 relied on the HTBI primer set. TCRdb itself ran the multiplex PCR reads through MiXCR, one entry per CDR3 protein. The table includes approximately 870,000 distinct CDR3 sequences, roughly 40% detected once. This receptor was obtained from a man between 18 and 35 years old with Graves' hyperthyroidism. The V call is TRBV12-3 or TRBV12-4, the J call TRBJ1-6, with D hard to call. Material for sequencing was blood. CDR3: CASSYVPAGDNSPLHF. The CDR3 DNA sequence: TGTGCCAGCAGTTACGTCCCGGCGGGAGACAATTCACCCCTCCACTTT.